What follows are 16 T cell receptor beta chains derived from one specimen sequenced in a study of blood T cell repertoires in COVID-19. Data came from immunoSEQ multiplex PCR; TCRdb stores just in-frame clones and leaves some out. The table shows under 300,000 clones, with about nine tenths occurring only once. The sample consisted of PBMCs or T cells enriched from blood (not recorded which). The receptors originated from a woman in her thirties with acute COVID-19.

The V gene is TRBV2, the J gene TRBJ2-2; 7 positions agree with TRBD2. Losses at the gene ends were 8 bases for V and 5 bases for J; bases not matched to a gene: 8. This CDR3 region has 14 residues. Per germline, CDR1 SNHLY and CDR2 FYNNEI. Here the CDR3 reads CASGLGGNTGELFF. The CDR3 nucleotides are TGTGCCAGCGGCTTGGGGGGGAATACCGGGGAGCTGTTTTTT.

V is TRBV28 and J is TRBJ1-2; 9 bases line up with TRBD1. This CDR3 has 13 amino acids. Germline V gene data show CDR1 as MDHEN and CDR2 as SYDVKM. Trimming took 8 bases from V and 2 from J; bases not matched to a gene: 3. The CDR3: CASAGTGNYGYTF. The CDR3 DNA reads as TGTGCCAGCGCCGGGACAGGGAACTATGGCTACACCTTC.

The V call is TRBV19, the J call TRBJ2-3, with 9 positions matching TRBD2. Germline V CDR1 and CDR2: LNHDA, SQIVND (reference sequence). V dropped 6 bases and J dropped 1; count of bases not matched to a gene: 5. The CDR3 extends over 15 amino acids. The CDR3 nucleotides read TGTGCCAGTAGCTCGGGACTAGCTGGCACAGATACGCAGTATTTT. It yields the protein CASSSGLAGTDTQYF.

This clone was counted many times. This sequence joins TRBV28 and TRBJ2-7; D might be TRBD2 (5 bases). Germline V gene data show CDR1 as MDHEN and CDR2 as SYDVKM. The CDR3 loop spans 11 amino acids. V was pared by 6 bases and J by 4 bases, with 7 bases between. The CDR3 is CASSVAYEQYF. For the CDR3, the DNA is TGTGCCAGCAGCGTAGCGTACGAGCAGTACTTC.

The V gene is TRBV3-1 (or the pseudogene TRBV3-2), the J gene TRBJ2-7, with D hard to call. Trimming removed 4 bases from V and 0 bases from J, with 10 bases in between. Germline V gene lookup returns CDR1 LGHDT and CDR2 YNNKEL (reference sequence). CDR3 size: 14 residues. CDR3: CASSRDFGSYEQYF. As DNA, the CDR3 is TGTGCCAGCAGCCGAGACTTCGGCTCCTACGAGCAGTACTTC.

V is TRBV5-1 and J is TRBJ2-4, with D possibly being TRBD2 (6 bases). This CDR3 has 18 amino acids. The germline CDR1 and CDR2 sequences are SGHRS and YFSETQ. Trimming took off 4 bases at V and 0 bases at J, with 20 bases between the two ends. The CDR3 region is CASSRRDLRLLAKNIQYF. The CDR3 bases are TGCGCCAGCAGCCGGAGGGACCTCCGGCTCCTAGCCAAAAACATTCAGTACTTC.

The table lists this clone with a count of one. The CDR3 is CASSPRTGFSYEQYF. As DNA, the CDR3 is TGTGCCAGCAGTCCCCGGACAGGGTTCTCCTACGAGCAGTACTTC. The chain joins TRBV28 to TRBJ2-7; TRBD1 agrees at 8 bases. This CDR3 comprises 15 residues. Looked up from germline, CDR1 is MDHEN and CDR2 is SYDVKM. Trimming at V came to 5 bases and at J to 0 bases, leaving 6 bases not matched to a gene.

The V and J genes are TRBV28 and TRBJ1-2; D perhaps matches TRBD1 (5 bases). CDR3 size: 13 residues. Germline V gene sequence: CDR1 MDHEN, CDR2 SYDVKM. Trimming shortened V by 5 bases and J by 8 bases, and 15 bases separated the two germline ends. This CDR3 reads CASSEQANRGYTF. The CDR3 nucleotides are TGTGCCAGCAGTGAACAGGCTAATAGGGGCTACACCTTC.

The chain carries TRBV9 and TRBJ2-7; 10 nucleotides line up with TRBD2. Looked up from germline, CDR1 is SGDLS and CDR2 is YYNGEE. The V segment lost 0 bases and the J segment 2 bases; nucleotides outside the gene matches: 2. CDR3 length equals 15 residues. The CDR3 DNA is TGTGCCAGCAGCGTAGGCCTAGCGGGGGCCTACGAGCAGTACTTC. It specifies CASSVGLAGAYEQYF.

V and J are TRBV6-4 and TRBJ2-2; a possible D gene is TRBD1 (5 bases). CDR1 and CDR2 (germline): MRHNA, SNTAGT. The CDR3 loop spans 15 amino acids. Trimming removed 0 bases from V and 4 bases from J, with 9 bases in between. The DNA of the CDR3 is TGTGCCAGCAGTGACTCGGCAGGGCCCACCGGGGAGCTGTTTTTT. This encodes CASSDSAGPTGELFF.

The chain uses TRBV4-1 and TRBJ1-4; D is possibly TRBD1 (5 bases). CDR1 is MGHRA, CDR2 YSYEKL, per germline. V shed 0 bases and J shed 3 bases, with 11 bases lying between them. This CDR3 is 16 amino acids long. The CDR3 loop is CASSQDLGGPNEKLFF. The CDR3 DNA is TGCGCCAGCAGCCAAGATCTCGGGGGACCTAATGAAAAACTGTTTTTT.

In this sample, this clone turned up once. The gene calls are TRBV5-4 and TRBJ1-3; D remains unclear. CDR1 and CDR2 from the germline V gene are SGHNT and YYREEE (reference sequence). The CDR3 runs 17 residues. V lost 4 bases, J lost 0 bases, and 17 bases lay in between. CDR3 sequence: CASSLRLVGSSGNTIYF. Here the CDR3 DNA reads TGTGCCAGCAGCCTGAGGCTAGTTGGGAGCTCTGGAAACACCATATATTTT.

This clone was seen a single time. The J gene is TRBJ2-2, the V gene TRBV4-1; 9 bases align to TRBD2. The CDR3 is 16 amino acids. Unmatched junction bases numbered 8, after V lost 2 bases and J lost 7 bases. The germline V gene has CDR1 MGHRA and CDR2 YSYEKL. The CDR3 DNA reads as TGCGCCAGCAGCCAACTGGCGGGAGGGCCTTACGGGGAGCTGTTTTTT. This encodes CASSQLAGGPYGELFF.

This chain links TRBV29-1 with TRBJ2-7; D ambiguous. The CDR3 runs 12 residues. Trimming removed 5 bases from V and 0 bases from J, with 8 bases in between. The germline V gene has CDR1 SQVTM and CDR2 ANQGSEA. The CDR3 bases are TGCAGCGTTCTTGGCAACTCCTACGAGCAGTACTTC. Protein: CSVLGNSYEQYF.

This clone was detected once. This sequence joins TRBV7-3 and TRBJ2-3, with a weak D call TRBD2 (5 bases). The CDR3 runs to 15 residues. Per germline, CDR1 SGHTA and CDR2 FQGTGA. Deletions cut 1 base from V and 2 bases from J, with 10 bases between. Here the CDR3 DNA reads TGTGCCAGCAGCTTAAACGGGGTGGACACAGATACGCAGTATTTT. Encoded protein: CASSLNGVDTDTQYF.

The chain combines TRBV9 with TRBJ1-1, with 10 bases fitting TRBD1. The CDR3 loop spans 15 amino acids. The V segment lost 3 bases and the J segment 4 bases; nucleotides outside the gene matches: 6. Germline V gene data show CDR1 as SGDLS and CDR2 as YYNGEE. CDR3 nucleotides: TGTGCCAGCAGCGAGGGGACAGGGGTCCCCACTGAAGCTTTCTTT. Its translation is CASSEGTGVPTEAFF.